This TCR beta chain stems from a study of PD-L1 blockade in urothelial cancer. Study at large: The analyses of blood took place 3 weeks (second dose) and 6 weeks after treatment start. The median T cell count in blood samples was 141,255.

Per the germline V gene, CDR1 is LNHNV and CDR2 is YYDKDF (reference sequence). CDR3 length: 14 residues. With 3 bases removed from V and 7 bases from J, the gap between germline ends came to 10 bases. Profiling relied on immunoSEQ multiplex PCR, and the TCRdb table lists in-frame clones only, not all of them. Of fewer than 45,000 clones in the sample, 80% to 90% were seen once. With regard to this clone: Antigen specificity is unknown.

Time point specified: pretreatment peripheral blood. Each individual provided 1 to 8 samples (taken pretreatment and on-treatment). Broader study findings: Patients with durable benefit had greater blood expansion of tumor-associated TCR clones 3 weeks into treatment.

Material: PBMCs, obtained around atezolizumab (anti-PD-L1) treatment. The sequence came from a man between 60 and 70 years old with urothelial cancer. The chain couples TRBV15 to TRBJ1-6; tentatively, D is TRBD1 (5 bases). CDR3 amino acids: CATSSFQGNSPLHF. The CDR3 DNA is TGTGCCACCAGCAGCTTTCAGGGAAATTCACCCCTCCACTTT.